Below, 32 T cell receptor beta chains from the same sample are listed, as sequenced in a study of control samples from healthy donors and cancer patients. Some clones are missing from TCRdb's copy, which holds only in-frame ones; the method was immunoSEQ multiplex PCR. The top ten clones hold 19% of a sample with roughly 100,000 clones, around 88% of them seen once. The sequencing input was PBMCs. The receptors here all came from a man aged 55 to 70 with lung cancer.

The chain couples TRBV9 to TRBJ2-2; 11 bases fit TRBD1. Losses at the gene ends were 3 bases for V and 7 bases for J; bases not matched to a gene: 2. Per the germline V gene, CDR1 is SGDLS and CDR2 is YYNGEE. The length of the CDR3 is 14 residues. The CDR3 spells CASSAGTGGGELFF. For the CDR3, the DNA is TGTGCCAGCAGCGCCGGGACAGGGGGCGGGGAGCTGTTTTTT.

This chain uses TRBV6-5 with TRBJ2-2, with D possibly TRBD1 on 6 matching bases. Germline-derived CDR1 and CDR2 are MNHEY and SVGAGI. With 6 bases removed from V and 5 bases from J, the gap between germline ends came to 10 bases. CDR3 length: 13 residues. CDR3 region: CASRIDRTGELFF. DNA for the CDR3: TGTGCCAGCAGAATTGACAGGACCGGGGAGCTGTTTTTT.

The chain uses TRBV7-2 and TRBJ2-7; D gene unclear. CDR1 SGHTA and CDR2 FQGNSA come from the germline V gene. V was shortened by 0 bases and J by 9 bases, with 12 bases between the two germline ends. The CDR3 runs to 13 residues. This CDR3 is CASSLAAAVAQYF. The CDR3 DNA follows: TGTGCCAGCAGCTTAGCGGCAGCCGTAGCGCAGTACTTC.

The V gene is TRBV18, the J gene TRBJ2-7; D could derive from TRBD1 or TRBD2 (7 bases each). This CDR3 spans 17 amino acids. Germline loops: CDR1 KGHSH, CDR2 LQKENI. The V and J ends lost 1 base and 5 bases respectively, with 21 bases between them. This CDR3 reads CASSPQGTAPGGDEQYV. CDR3 in DNA: TGTGCCAGCTCACCACAAGGGACAGCGCCTGGGGGGGACGAGCAGTACGTC.

This chain connects TRBV12-3 or TRBV12-4 to TRBJ1-2; maybe TRBD1 (6 bases). Trimming stripped 4 bases from V and 8 bases from J, with 11 bases between. CDR3 length equals 12 residues. The CDR3: CASSSDSGGYTF. CDR3 sequence (DNA): TGTGCCAGCAGTTCGGACAGCGGCGGCTACACCTTC.

The CDR3 nucleotides read TGTGCCAGCAGACCAACAGGGTCTGGGGCCAACGTCCTGACTTTC. Translation gives CASRPTGSGANVLTF. The chain carries TRBV6-5 and TRBJ2-6; maybe TRBD1 (6 bases). V lost 6 bases and J 1 base, leaving 10 bases between the germline ends. The CDR3 spans 15 residues. Germline assignment: CDR1 MNHEY and CDR2 SVGAGI.

The chain recombines TRBV18 with TRBJ1-6; TRBD1 is a possible D gene (5 bases). The length of the CDR3 is 16 residues. In germline, CDR1 is KGHSH, CDR2 LQKENI. The V end lost 4 bases, the J end lost 7 bases, and 17 bases lay between the germline ends. Written as DNA, the CDR3 is TGTGCCAGCTCACAAGGATTGGGACGGGGAAATTCACCCCTCCACTTT. Encoded protein: CASSQGLGRGNSPLHF.

This clone appeared once. V usage is TRBV30 and J usage is TRBJ1-1; possible D gene TRBD1, 6 bases. The CDR3 spans 14 residues. The V and J ends lost 0 bases and 11 bases respectively, with 19 bases between them. Per germline, CDR1 GTSNPN and CDR2 SVGIG (reference sequence). CDR3 DNA sequence: TGTGCCTGGAGTGTACAGGGCGGTAGATATGCCGCTTTCTTT. As protein: CAWSVQGGRYAAFF.

This chain links TRBV5-5 with TRBJ1-2; D unclear. Trimming stripped 7 bases from V and 8 bases from J, with 18 bases between. CDR1 is SGHKS, CDR2 YYEKEE, per germline (reference sequence). CDR3 size: 13 residues. CDR3 DNA: TGTGCCAGCTCGAGGGATCCGGACCTCGGCTACACCTTC. Translating gives CASSRDPDLGYTF.

The chain combines TRBV19 with TRBJ1-4; D ambiguous. The ends were cut back, 7 bases at V and 12 bases at J, with 21 bases in the middle. The CDR3 loop spans 14 amino acids. The germline gives CDR1 LNHDA, CDR2 SQIVND (reference sequence). DNA of the CDR3: TGTGCCAGTACCCCCGAGGCCGCTGAAAAGGAACTGTTTTTT. This sequence encodes CASTPEAAEKELFF.

Here the CDR3 reads CSHLRVTDTQYF. CDR3 in DNA: TGCAGCCACCTTAGAGTGACAGATACGCAGTATTTT. The V and J genes are TRBV29-1 and TRBJ2-3; D ambiguous. The CDR3 spans 12 residues. CDR1 is SQVTM, CDR2 ANQGSEA, per germline. V shed 8 bases and J shed 3 bases, with 12 bases lying between them.

Details on this clone: Other DNA sequences within the sample encode an identical CDR3. This rearrangement joins TRBV6-1 to TRBJ2-7, with TRBD1 identical over 7 bases. The CDR3 covers 15 residues. The germline CDR1 and CDR2 sequences are MNHNS and SASEGT. V lost 2 bases and J lost 2; bases outside the gene matches: 6. CDR3 nucleotides: TGTGCCAGCAGTGAACCGGGACAGTCCACCTACGAGCAGTACTTC. Protein: CASSEPGQSTYEQYF.

The chain has TRBV27 and TRBJ1-1, with unresolved D. Trimming removed 2 bases from V and 1 base from J, with 8 bases in between. The CDR3 runs to 14 residues. CDR1 and CDR2 (germline): MNHEY, SMNVEV (reference sequence). In nucleotides, the CDR3 is TGTGCCAGCAGTTTAAGTCGGTCGAACACTGAAGCTTTCTTT. Protein sequence: CASSLSRSNTEAFF.

The chain is built from TRBV6-5 and TRBJ2-1; TRBD1 matches 8 bases. The CDR3 loop spans 14 amino acids. Germline V gene lookup returns CDR1 MNHEY and CDR2 SVGAGI. V shed 5 bases, J shed 4 bases, and the junction held 4 bases outside the gene matches. CDR3: CASSRDRRYNEQFF. For the CDR3, the DNA is TGTGCCAGCAGTCGGGACAGGAGGTACAATGAGCAGTTCTTC.

In this sample, this clone turned up a few times. As DNA, the CDR3 is TGTGCCTGGAGTTCAACCGCCAGGGAGCTGTTTTTT. Amino acid sequence: CAWSSTARELFF. The chain carries TRBV30 and TRBJ2-2; no clear D. Germline V lookup: CDR1 GTSNPN, CDR2 SVGIG (reference sequence). CDR3 length equals 12 residues. The V gene lost 2 bases and the J gene lost 9 bases, with 10 bases spanning the gap. The full variable domain, in which reference TRBV30 and TRBJ2-2 provide the parts outside the CDR3, is SQTIHQWPATLVQPVGSPLSLECTVEGTSNPNLYWYRQAAGRGLQLLFYSVGIGQISSEVPQNLSASRPQDRQFILSSKKLLLSDSGFYLCAWSSTARELFFGEGSRLTVL.

The V and J genes are TRBV6-5 and TRBJ2-3; D gene unclear. Deletions cut 4 bases from V and 0 bases from J, with 11 bases between. The CDR3 spans 15 residues. Germline V gives CDR1 MNHEY, CDR2 SVGAGI. The CDR3, as DNA: TGTGCCAGCAGTTCATCGGGCTTCAGCACAGATACGCAGTATTTT. Translated: CASSSSGFSTDTQYF.

The rearrangement uses TRBV20-1 and TRBJ1-2; perhaps TRBD1 as D (5 bases). V was pared by 8 bases and J by 6 bases, with 13 bases between. The CDR3 loop spans 11 amino acids. Germline V CDR1 and CDR2: DFQATT, SNEGSKA (reference sequence). The CDR3 sequence: CSCDSHHGYTF. As DNA, the CDR3 is TGCAGTTGTGACAGCCACCATGGCTACACCTTC.

The rearrangement joins TRBV5-1 to TRBJ2-3; TRBD1 agrees at 9 bases. J lost 6 bases, V lost 4 bases, and 9 bases had no gene match. The CDR3 has 15 amino acids. Germline loops: CDR1 SGHRS, CDR2 YFSETQ. The CDR3 DNA is TGCGCCAGCAGCCCAGGGGGACAGGGCTGGGATACGCAGTATTTT. It translates to CASSPGGQGWDTQYF.

The genes are TRBV7-2 and TRBJ1-5, with D unresolved. Germline V gene lookup returns CDR1 SGHTA and CDR2 FQGNSA. This CDR3 region has 16 residues. V lost 1 base to trimming and J lost 0 bases, with 10 bases between them. The CDR3 region has the DNA TGTGCCAGCAGCTTAGGACATAGCCATAGCAATCAGCCCCAGCATTTT. The encoded protein is CASSLGHSHSNQPQHF.

This sequence joins TRBV5-6 and TRBJ1-2, with TRBD1 identical over 9 bases. The CDR3 spans 13 residues. After removal of 4 bases from V and 8 bases from J, the junction contained 6 bases not matched to a gene. CDR1 and CDR2 (germline): SGHDT, YYEEEE. The CDR3 DNA reads as TGTGCCAGCAGCCGGGACAGGGTAAGCGGCTACACCTTC. Protein: CASSRDRVSGYTF.

The chain is built from TRBV6-6 and TRBJ1-1; D unresolved. CDR1 and CDR2 from the germline V gene are MNHNY and SVGAGI (reference sequence). With 2 bases removed from V and 1 base from J, the gap between germline ends came to 8 bases. This CDR3 is 14 amino acids long. The CDR3 region has the DNA TGTGCCAGCAGTTACACGGCAAAGAACACTGAAGCTTTCTTT. It specifies CASSYTAKNTEAFF.

The table lists this clone with a few counts. The chain employs TRBV5-1 and TRBJ2-5, with TRBD1 matching over 9 bases. V dropped 7 bases and J dropped 3; count of bases not matched to a gene: 4. Germline V gene data show CDR1 as SGHRS and CDR2 as YFSETQ. The CDR3 sequence is 13 residues long. CDR3 region: CASRQGVEETQYF. CDR3 sequence (DNA): TGCGCCAGCCGACAGGGGGTAGAAGAGACCCAGTACTTC.

V and J are TRBV27 and TRBJ1-1; D is uncertain. Deletions cut 6 bases from V and 0 bases from J, with 14 bases between. CDR1 and CDR2 from the germline V gene are MNHEY and SMNVEV (reference sequence). This CDR3 region has 15 residues. CDR3 nucleotides: TGTGCCAGCAGAAGCGCGCAAGGGTTGAACACTGAAGCTTTCTTT. This gives the protein CASRSAQGLNTEAFF.

The V and J genes are TRBV6-5 and TRBJ1-2; 7 bases agree with TRBD1. This CDR3 contains 14 residues. Germline V lookup: CDR1 MNHEY, CDR2 SVGAGI. With 6 bases clipped from V and 2 bases from J, the junction kept 6 bases outside the gene matches. The CDR3 sequence: CASSLDRSNYGYTF. DNA of the CDR3: TGTGCCAGCAGCCTGGACAGGTCGAACTATGGCTACACCTTC.

The chain joins TRBV6-5 to TRBJ2-7; the match to TRBD1 covers 7 bases. CDR3 length: 14 amino acids. CDR1 is MNHEY and CDR2 is SVGAGI in the germline V gene. V trimming: 4 bases; J trimming: 3 bases; junction bases outside the gene matches: 6. The CDR3 nucleotides read TGTGCCAGCAGTTTATCGGGACAGATCTACGAGCAGTACTTC. This encodes CASSLSGQIYEQYF.

The chain uses TRBV27 and TRBJ2-2, with D maybe TRBD2 (5 bases). Trimming removed 5 bases at V and 5 bases at J, with 15 bases between. Germline CDR1 is MNHEY and CDR2 is SMNVEV (reference sequence). The CDR3 is 15 amino acids. CDR3 DNA sequence: TGTGCCAGCAGTGGAGGCAGGAGGCGGACCGGGGAGCTGTTTTTT. Encoded protein: CASSGGRRRTGELFF.

The chain carries TRBV11-2 and TRBJ2-1, with D possibly matching TRBD2 (5 bases). Germline assignment: CDR1 SGHAT and CDR2 FQNNGV. This CDR3 is built from 16 residues. Trimming pared 4 bases from V and 0 bases from J, leaving 13 bases between. The DNA for the CDR3 is TGTGCCAGCAGCTCCTCCCCGGGGAGCTCCTACAATGAGCAGTTCTTC. It specifies CASSSSPGSSYNEQFF.

This chain uses TRBV11-3 with TRBJ2-7; 10 bases map to TRBD1. Germline V gene data show CDR1 as SGHNT and CDR2 as YENEEA. After removal of 8 bases from V and 7 bases from J, the junction contained 8 bases not matched to a gene. The CDR3 is 13 residues long. The CDR3 here is CASFDRGLREQYV. Written as DNA, the CDR3 is TGTGCCAGCTTCGACAGGGGGCTGAGGGAGCAGTACGTC.

This chain joins TRBV27 and TRBJ1-5; D call uncertain. Germline lookup yields CDR1 MNHEY and CDR2 SMNVEV (reference sequence). The CDR3 is 13 residues long. V was trimmed by 0 bases and J by 3 bases, leaving 3 bases between them. The CDR3 protein is CASSLSTNQPQHF. In DNA, the CDR3 is TGTGCCAGCAGTTTATCGACCAATCAGCCCCAGCATTTT.

CDR3: CASSYKFNSPLHF. In DNA form, the CDR3 reads TGTGCCAGCAGTTATAAGTTTAATTCACCCCTCCACTTT. The V and J genes are TRBV6-5 and TRBJ1-6, with D unresolved. Trimming removed 3 bases at V and 6 bases at J, with 6 bases between. The CDR3 sequence is 13 residues long. CDR1 is MNHEY and CDR2 is SVGAGI in the germline V gene.

With respect to this clone: The junction differs from germline at one of its ends, possibly a read error. The sample holds other DNA sequences that translate to the same CDR3. The rearrangement joins TRBV15 to TRBJ2-1, with 12 bases lining up with TRBD2. CDR1 is LNHNV, CDR2 YYDKDF, per germline (reference sequence). CDR3 length: 16 amino acids. The CDR3 reads CATRASGGVRMNEQFF. The CDR3 region has the DNA TGTGCTACCAGGGCTAGCGGGGGGGTAAGGATGAATGAGCAGTTCTTC.

The chain combines TRBV18 with TRBJ1-6; a weak D match, TRBD1 (6 bases). Germline V lookup: CDR1 KGHSH, CDR2 LQKENI. The V end was cut by 0 bases, the J end by 10 bases, with 13 bases between. The CDR3 totals 15 residues. CDR3 bases: TGTGCCAGCTCACCACCGGCAGGGGCAGAGTCACCCCTCCACTTT. Encoded protein: CASSPPAGAESPLHF.